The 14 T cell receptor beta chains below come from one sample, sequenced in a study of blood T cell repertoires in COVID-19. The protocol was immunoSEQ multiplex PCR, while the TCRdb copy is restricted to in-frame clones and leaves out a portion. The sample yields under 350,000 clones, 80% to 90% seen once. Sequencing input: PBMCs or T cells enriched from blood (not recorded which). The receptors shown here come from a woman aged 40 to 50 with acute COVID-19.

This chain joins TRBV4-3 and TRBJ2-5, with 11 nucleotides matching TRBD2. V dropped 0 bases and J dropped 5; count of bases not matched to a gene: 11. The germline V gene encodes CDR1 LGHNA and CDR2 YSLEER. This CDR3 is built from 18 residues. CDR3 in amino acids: CASSQDLAGGLVRETQYF. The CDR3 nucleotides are TGCGCCAGCAGCCAAGATCTAGCGGGGGGTCTAGTGCGGGAGACCCAGTACTTC.

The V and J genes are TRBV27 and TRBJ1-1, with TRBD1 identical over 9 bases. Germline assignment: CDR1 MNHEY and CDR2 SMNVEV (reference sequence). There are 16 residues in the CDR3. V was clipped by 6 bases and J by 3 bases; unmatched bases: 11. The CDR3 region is CASSNMDRGWDTEAFF. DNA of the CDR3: TGTGCCAGCAGCAATATGGACAGGGGATGGGACACTGAAGCTTTCTTT.

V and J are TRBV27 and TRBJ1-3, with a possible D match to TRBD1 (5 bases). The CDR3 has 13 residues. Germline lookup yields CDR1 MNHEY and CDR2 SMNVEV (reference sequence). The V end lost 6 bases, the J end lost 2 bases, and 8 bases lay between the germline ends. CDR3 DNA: TGTGCCAGCAGGGGAGGGGCTGGAAACACCATATATTTT. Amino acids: CASRGGAGNTIYF.

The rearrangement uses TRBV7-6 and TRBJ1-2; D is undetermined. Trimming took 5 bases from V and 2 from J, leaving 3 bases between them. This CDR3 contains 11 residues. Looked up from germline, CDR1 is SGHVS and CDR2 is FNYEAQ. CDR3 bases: TGTGCCAGCAGCCTAAACTATGGCTACACCTTC. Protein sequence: CASSLNYGYTF. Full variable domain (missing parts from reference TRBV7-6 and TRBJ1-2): GAGVSQSPRYKVTKRGQDVALRCDPISGHVSLYWYRQALGQGPEFLTYFNYEAQQDKSGLPNDRFSAERPEGSISTLTIQRTEQRDSAMYRCASSLNYGYTFGSGTRLTVV.

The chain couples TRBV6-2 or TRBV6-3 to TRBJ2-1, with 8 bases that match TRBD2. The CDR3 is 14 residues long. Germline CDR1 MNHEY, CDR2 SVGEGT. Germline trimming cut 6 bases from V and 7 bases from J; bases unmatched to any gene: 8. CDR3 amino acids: CASSYPGGRNEQFF. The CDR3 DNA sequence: TGTGCCAGCAGCTATCCGGGGGGGCGAAATGAGCAGTTCTTC.

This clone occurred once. CDR3: CASSQGPTSTDTQYF. CDR3 DNA sequence: TGTGCCAGCAGCCAAGGTCCGACTAGCACAGATACGCAGTATTTT. This sequence joins TRBV3-1 (or the pseudogene TRBV3-2) and TRBJ2-3; no firm D call. Germline V gene sequence: CDR1 LGHDT, CDR2 YNNKEL (reference sequence). The germline V and J ends were trimmed by 1 base and 0 bases, with 8 bases remaining between them. The CDR3 is made up of 15 amino acids.

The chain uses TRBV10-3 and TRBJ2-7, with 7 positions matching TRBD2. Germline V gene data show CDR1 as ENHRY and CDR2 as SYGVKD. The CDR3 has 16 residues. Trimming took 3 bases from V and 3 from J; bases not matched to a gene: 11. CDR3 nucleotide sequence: TGTGCCATCAGTGAAAACTCCGGGAGGCATCTCTACGAGCAGTACTTC. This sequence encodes CAISENSGRHLYEQYF.

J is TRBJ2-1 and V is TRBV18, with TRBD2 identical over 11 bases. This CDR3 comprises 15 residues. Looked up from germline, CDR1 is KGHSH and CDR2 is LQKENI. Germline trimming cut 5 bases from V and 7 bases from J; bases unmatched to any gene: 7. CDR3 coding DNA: TGTGCCAGCTCAGCCACTAGCGGGAGTTTTAATGAGCAGTTCTTC. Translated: CASSATSGSFNEQFF.

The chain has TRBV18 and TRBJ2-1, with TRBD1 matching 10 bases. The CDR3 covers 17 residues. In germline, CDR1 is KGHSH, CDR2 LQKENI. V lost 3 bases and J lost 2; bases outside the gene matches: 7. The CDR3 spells CASSPNAGTGAYNEQFF. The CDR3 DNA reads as TGTGCCAGCTCACCCAATGCCGGGACAGGGGCCTACAATGAGCAGTTCTTC.

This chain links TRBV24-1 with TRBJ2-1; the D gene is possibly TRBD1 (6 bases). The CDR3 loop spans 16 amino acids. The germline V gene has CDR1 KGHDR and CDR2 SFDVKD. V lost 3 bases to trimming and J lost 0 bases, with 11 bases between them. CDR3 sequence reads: CATSDPDSHSYNEQFF. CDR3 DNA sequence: TGTGCCACCAGTGATCCGGACAGCCACTCCTACAATGAGCAGTTCTTC.

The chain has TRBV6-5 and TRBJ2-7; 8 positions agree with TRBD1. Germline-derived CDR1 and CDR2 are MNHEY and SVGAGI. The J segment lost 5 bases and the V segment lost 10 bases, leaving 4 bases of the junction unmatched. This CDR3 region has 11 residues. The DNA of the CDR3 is TGTGCCACCGGACAGGGCCACGAGCAGTACTTC. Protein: CATGQGHEQYF.

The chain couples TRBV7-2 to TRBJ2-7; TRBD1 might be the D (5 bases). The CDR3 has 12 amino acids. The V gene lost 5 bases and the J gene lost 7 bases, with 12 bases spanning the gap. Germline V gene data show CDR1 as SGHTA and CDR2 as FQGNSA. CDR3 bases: TGTGCCAGCAGCAGGGGCGCCCTTGAGCAGTACTTC. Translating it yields CASSRGALEQYF. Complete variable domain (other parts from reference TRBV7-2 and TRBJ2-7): GAGVSQSPSNKVTEKGKDVELRCDPISGHTALYWYRQSLGQGLEFLIYFQGNSAPDKSGLPSDRFSAERTGGSVSTLTIQRTQQEDSAVYLCASSRGALEQYFGPGTRLTVT.

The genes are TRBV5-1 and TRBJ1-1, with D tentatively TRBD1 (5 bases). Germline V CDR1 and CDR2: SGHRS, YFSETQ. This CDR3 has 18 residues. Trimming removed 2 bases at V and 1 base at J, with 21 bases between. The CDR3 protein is CASSFNTGRSSTNTEAFF. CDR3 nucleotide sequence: TGCGCCAGCAGCTTTAACACAGGTCGGAGTTCCACGAACACTGAAGCTTTCTTT.

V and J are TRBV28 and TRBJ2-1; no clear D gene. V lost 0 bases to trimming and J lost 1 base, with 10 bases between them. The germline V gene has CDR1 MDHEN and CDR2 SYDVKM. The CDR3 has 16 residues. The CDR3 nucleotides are TGTGCCAGCAGTTTATGGGCGGCCAAGTCCTACAATGAGCAGTTCTTC. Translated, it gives CASSLWAAKSYNEQFF.